The 21 T cell receptor beta chains given below trace back to one sample, sequenced in a study of T-cell reconstitution after alpha-beta-depleted transplantation in children. Unique molecular identifiers featured in how the TCRbeta library was prepared. From the PCR reads, TCRdb called clonotypes with MiXCR, one entry per CDR3 protein. In the table there are hundreds of thousands of distinct CDR3 sequences, less than 20% of which are singletons. This material consisted of PBMCs, mostly from graft donor cells, taken 360 days after TCRalphabeta/CD19-depleted stem cell transplant. These receptors originate from a male patient younger than 18 who had a stem cell transplant for acute lymphoblastic leukemia, so the T cells may come from the graft donor.

Many counts were recorded for this clonotype. This chain uses TRBV7-9 with TRBJ2-7; possible D gene TRBD2, 5 bases. The CDR3 is made up of 15 amino acids. V was shortened by 0 bases and J by 0 bases, with 9 bases between the two germline ends. Per the germline V gene, CDR1 is SEHNR and CDR2 is FQNEAQ (reference sequence). The CDR3, as DNA: TGTGCCAGCAGCTTAGCAGGGCGGGCCTCCTACGAGCAGTACTTC. Encoded protein: CASSLAGRASYEQYF.

This clonotype has just a few counts. The V and J genes are TRBV10-1 and TRBJ2-1, with no clear D. The CDR3 extends over 15 amino acids. Germline CDR1 and CDR2: WNHNN and SYGVQD (reference sequence). Deletions cut 4 bases from V and 0 bases from J, with 10 bases between. The CDR3: CASSAARSSYNEQFF. The CDR3 DNA follows: TGCGCCAGCAGTGCGGCCCGCAGCTCCTACAATGAGCAGTTCTTC.

This clonotype has a single count. This sequence joins TRBV11-2 and TRBJ2-1, with D possibly matching TRBD1 (5 bases). CDR3 size: 15 residues. V lost 7 bases and J 0 bases, leaving 13 bases between the germline ends. Germline CDR1 reads SGHAT; CDR2 reads FQNNGV. The CDR3 bases are TGTGCCAGCAACCCACAGGTCAGCTCCTACAATGAGCAGTTCTTC. The encoded protein is CASNPQVSSYNEQFF.

This clonotype was observed a handful of times. The V call is TRBV15, the J call TRBJ1-1, with D hard to call. The V and J ends lost 0 bases and 2 bases respectively, with 10 bases between them. Germline V lookup: CDR1 LNHNV, CDR2 YYDKDF (reference sequence). There are 15 residues in the CDR3. Here the CDR3 DNA reads TGTGCCACCAGCAGAGATAACGCCCTAAACACTGAAGCTTTCTTT. Translated, it gives CATSRDNALNTEAFF.

In this sample, this clonotype turned up a few times. V usage is TRBV27 and J usage is TRBJ2-1; D gene uncertain. The CDR3 loop spans 11 amino acids. With 4 bases removed from V and 12 bases from J, the gap between germline ends came to 10 bases. Germline CDR1 and CDR2: MNHEY and SMNVEV (reference sequence). The CDR3 region has the DNA TGTGCCAGCAGTTCCGCGGTGGGGCAGTTCTTC. This encodes CASSSAVGQFF.

This clonotype has just a few counts. This rearrangement joins TRBV7-9 to TRBJ2-2; TRBD1 or TRBD2 may be the D gene (5 bases each). Deletions cut 2 bases from V and 7 bases from J, with 14 bases between. The germline CDR1 and CDR2 sequences are SEHNR and FQNEAQ (reference sequence). The CDR3 runs 15 residues. The CDR3 DNA follows: TGTGCCAGCAGCTTACGGGGCTCCCGCGGCGGGGAGCTGTTTTTT. This gives the protein CASSLRGSRGGELFF. The complete variable domain, with remaining parts taken from reference TRBV7-9 and TRBJ2-2, reads DTGVSQNPRHKITKRGQNVTFRCDPISEHNRLYWYRQTLGQGPEFLTYFQNEAQLEKSRLLSDRFSAERPKGSFSTLEIQRTEQGDSAMYLCASSLRGSRGGELFFGEGSRLTVL.

The chain uses TRBV5-1 and TRBJ1-4, with D hard to call. There are 14 residues in the CDR3. Germline V gene sequence: CDR1 SGHRS, CDR2 YFSETQ. V lost 0 bases to trimming and J lost 5 bases, with 8 bases between them. The DNA for the CDR3 is TGCGCCAGCAGCTTGGCCAATGGCAATGAAAAACTGTTTTTT. Amino acid sequence: CASSLANGNEKLFF.

This clonotype came up a few times. V gene TRBV18 combines with J gene TRBJ2-7; D uncertain. Trimming cost V 0 bases and J 7 bases, with 16 bases left between them. This CDR3 comprises 15 residues. Germline V gene lookup returns CDR1 KGHSH and CDR2 LQKENI. DNA for the CDR3: TGTGCCAGCTCACCACCTGGATTATCTACGATGGAGCAGTACTTC. It specifies CASSPPGLSTMEQYF.

Only a few counts were recorded for this clonotype. The CDR3 region is CASSQGRLFNTGELFF. In nucleotides, the CDR3 is TGTGCCAGCAGCCAAGGCAGGCTTTTTAACACCGGGGAGCTGTTTTTT. V gene TRBV3-1 combines with J gene TRBJ2-2; D unresolved. V lost 1 base to trimming and J lost 2 bases, with 11 bases between them. This CDR3 comprises 16 residues. CDR1 LGHDT and CDR2 YNNKEL come from the germline V gene (reference sequence).

The chain combines TRBV10-3 with TRBJ2-3, with D perhaps being TRBD1 or TRBD2 (6 bases each). CDR3 length equals 13 residues. Per the germline V gene, CDR1 is ENHRY and CDR2 is SYGVKD. V was pared by 6 bases and J by 5 bases, with 12 bases between. In nucleotides, the CDR3 is TGTGCCATCAGGCAGGAGGGGGGAGATACGCAGTATTTT. It yields the protein CAIRQEGGDTQYF.

The chain uses TRBV29-1 and TRBJ1-2, with TRBD1 identical over 7 bases. Germline V CDR1 and CDR2: SQVTM, ANQGSEA. V trimming: 3 bases; J trimming: 3 bases; junction bases outside the gene matches: 7. The CDR3 runs to 14 residues. The CDR3: CSVDATGMYYGYTF. In DNA, the CDR3 is TGCAGCGTTGATGCGACAGGGATGTACTATGGCTACACCTTC.

V usage is TRBV5-1 and J usage is TRBJ2-1; D may be TRBD1 (5 bases). The CDR3 extends over 13 amino acids. Germline V gives CDR1 SGHRS, CDR2 YFSETQ. V gave up 5 bases and J gave up 6 bases, with 12 bases separating them. The CDR3 reads CASSQNQGNEQFF. The CDR3 DNA is TGCGCCAGCAGTCAGAATCAGGGCAATGAGCAGTTCTTC.

The table lists this clonotype with many counts. The chain carries TRBV5-4 and TRBJ2-3, with TRBD2 matching over 9 bases. The CDR3 is 14 residues long. Germline V gene data show CDR1 as SGHNT and CDR2 as YYREEE (reference sequence). V shed 2 bases, J shed 7 bases, and the junction held 5 bases outside the gene matches. CDR3: CASSFLAGLNTQYF. In DNA form, the CDR3 reads TGTGCCAGCAGCTTCCTAGCGGGATTAAATACGCAGTATTTT.

This clonotype was recorded a few times. The chain joins TRBV27 to TRBJ2-5; 10 positions agree with TRBD2. The CDR3 covers 16 residues. Germline CDR1 is MNHEY and CDR2 is SMNVEV (reference sequence). V shed 5 bases, J shed 2 bases, and the junction held 8 bases outside the gene matches. The CDR3 region has the DNA TGTGCCAGCAGTCTCCGACTAGCGGGCACACAAGAGACCCAGTACTTC. It specifies CASSLRLAGTQETQYF.

The chain couples TRBV4-1 to TRBJ2-1; no clear D. Germline lookup yields CDR1 MGHRA and CDR2 YSYEKL. Trimming took off 1 base at V and 3 bases at J, with 7 bases between the two ends. The CDR3 sequence is 14 residues long. As DNA, the CDR3 is TGCGCCAGCAGCCAAGTTCCTGGCTACAATGAGCAGTTCTTC. Its translation: CASSQVPGYNEQFF.

The chain couples TRBV7-2 to TRBJ2-3; TRBD2 aligns across 13 bases. The CDR3 has 15 amino acids. Germline assignment: CDR1 SGHTA and CDR2 FQGNSA. V was clipped by 5 bases and J by 6 bases; unmatched bases: 5. The CDR3 is CASSPTSGRYDTQYF. CDR3 bases: TGTGCCAGCAGCCCGACTAGCGGGAGGTACGATACGCAGTATTTT.

This chain joins TRBV18 and TRBJ2-7, with D possibly TRBD1 on 6 matching bases. The germline V gene has CDR1 KGHSH and CDR2 LQKENI. This CDR3 comprises 13 residues. V lost 3 bases and J lost 4, with 10 bases in between. The CDR3 spells CASSPNREYEQYF. CDR3 DNA: TGTGCCAGCTCACCGAACAGGGAGTACGAGCAGTACTTC.

Note on this clonotype: It is likely a read error: a sequence one base away is far more abundant. The rearrangement joins TRBV6-5 to TRBJ2-5, with D unresolved. CDR1 is MNHEY, CDR2 SVGAGI, per germline. Trimming stripped 7 bases from V and 5 bases from J, with 5 bases between. This CDR3 region has 10 residues. The CDR3: CASNLETQYF. The DNA for the CDR3 is TGTGCCAGCAATTTGGAGACCCAGTACTTC.

The genes are TRBV11-2 and TRBJ2-3, with TRBD2 identical over 8 bases. The CDR3 is made up of 19 amino acids. Germline assignment: CDR1 SGHAT and CDR2 FQNNGV. The V gene end was trimmed by 5 bases and the J gene end by 0 bases; junction bases not matched to a gene: 16. The CDR3 coding sequence is TGTGCCAGCAGCCCCCGAGTTACTAGCGGAGATACTAGCACAGATACGCAGTATTTT. Residues: CASSPRVTSGDTSTDTQYF.

The gene calls are TRBV6-5 and TRBJ2-7; D remains unclear. The length of the CDR3 is 12 residues. V shed 2 bases and J shed 7 bases, with 9 bases lying between them. Germline loops: CDR1 MNHEY, CDR2 SVGAGI. The chain's CDR3 is CASSYRLGEQYF. CDR3 coding DNA: TGTGCCAGCAGTTACCGCCTAGGGGAGCAGTACTTC.

The chain joins TRBV7-3 to TRBJ1-1, with a possible D match to TRBD1 (5 bases). Deletions cut 2 bases from V and 1 base from J, with 11 bases between. This CDR3 spans 15 amino acids. From germline, CDR1 is SGHTA and CDR2 FQGTGA. In DNA, the CDR3 is TGTGCCAGCAGCTTAGGCCCAGGGAGGAACACTGAAGCTTTCTTT. Protein sequence: CASSLGPGRNTEAFF.